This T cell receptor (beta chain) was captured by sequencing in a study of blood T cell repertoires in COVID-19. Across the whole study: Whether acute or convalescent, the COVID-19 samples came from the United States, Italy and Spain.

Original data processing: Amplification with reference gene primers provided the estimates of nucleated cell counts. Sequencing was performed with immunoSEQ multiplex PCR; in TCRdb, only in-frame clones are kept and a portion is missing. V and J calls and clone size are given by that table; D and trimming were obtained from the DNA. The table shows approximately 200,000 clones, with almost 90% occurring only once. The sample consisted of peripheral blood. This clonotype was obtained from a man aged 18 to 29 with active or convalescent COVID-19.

CDR3 nucleotide sequence: TGTGCCAGCTCCCTCGGCAGGGTGAATTCACCCCTCCACTTT. Translated, it gives CASSLGRVNSPLHF. The chain combines TRBV7-3 with TRBJ1-6; a possible D gene is TRBD1 (5 bases). V was shortened by 8 bases and J by 7 bases, with 15 bases between the two germline ends. In germline, CDR1 is SGHTA, CDR2 FQGTGA. CDR3 length: 14 amino acids.